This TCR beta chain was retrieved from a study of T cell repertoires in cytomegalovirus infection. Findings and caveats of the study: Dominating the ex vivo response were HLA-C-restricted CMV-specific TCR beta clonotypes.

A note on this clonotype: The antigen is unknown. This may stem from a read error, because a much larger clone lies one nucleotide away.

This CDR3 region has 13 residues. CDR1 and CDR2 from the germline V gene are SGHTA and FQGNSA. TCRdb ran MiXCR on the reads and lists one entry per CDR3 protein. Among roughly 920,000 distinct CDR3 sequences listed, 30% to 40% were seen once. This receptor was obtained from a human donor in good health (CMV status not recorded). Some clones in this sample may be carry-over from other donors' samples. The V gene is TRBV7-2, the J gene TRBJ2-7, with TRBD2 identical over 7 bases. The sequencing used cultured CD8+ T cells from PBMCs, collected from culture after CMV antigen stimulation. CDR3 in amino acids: CAIPGTNGYKQYF. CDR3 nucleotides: TGTGCCATACCCGGGACTAACGGCTACAAGCAGTACTTC.